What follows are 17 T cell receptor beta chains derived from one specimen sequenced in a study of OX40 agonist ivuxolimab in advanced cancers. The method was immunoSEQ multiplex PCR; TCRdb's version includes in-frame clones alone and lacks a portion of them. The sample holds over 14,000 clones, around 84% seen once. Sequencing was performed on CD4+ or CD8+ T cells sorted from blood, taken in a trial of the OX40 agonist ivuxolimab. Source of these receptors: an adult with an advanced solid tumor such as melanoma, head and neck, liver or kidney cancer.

The CDR3 region is CASSCRANATKSGNVLTF. The CDR3 DNA reads as TGTGCCAGCAGCTGCCGTGCTAATGCCACAAAGTCGGGCAACGTCCTGACTTTC. The chain joins TRBV7-7 to TRBJ2-6; D is undetermined. Germline CDR1 is SSHAT and CDR2 is FNYEAQ (reference sequence). V dropped 4 bases and J dropped 9 bases, with 25 bases sitting between them. The length of the CDR3 is 18 residues.

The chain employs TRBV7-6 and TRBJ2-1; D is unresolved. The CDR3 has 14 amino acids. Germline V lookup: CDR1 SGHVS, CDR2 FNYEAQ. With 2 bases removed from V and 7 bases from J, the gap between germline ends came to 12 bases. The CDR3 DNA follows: TGTGCCAGCAGCTTATTGGCAGAAGGGAATGAGCAGTTCTTC. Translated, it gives CASSLLAEGNEQFF.

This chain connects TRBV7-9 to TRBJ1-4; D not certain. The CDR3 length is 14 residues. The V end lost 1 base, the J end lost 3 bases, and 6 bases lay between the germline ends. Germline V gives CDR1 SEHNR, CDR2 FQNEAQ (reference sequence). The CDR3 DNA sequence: TGTGCCAGCAGCTTAGTAGGAGCTAATGAAAAACTGTTTTTT. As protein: CASSLVGANEKLFF.

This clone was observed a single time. As DNA, the CDR3 is TGCAGCGTTGAAGATCCATGGAGGGGGCTGGGAGAGACCCAGTACTTC. Its protein is CSVEDPWRGLGETQYF. This sequence joins TRBV29-1 and TRBJ2-5, with a possible D match to TRBD1 (7 bases). CDR1 is SQVTM and CDR2 is ANQGSEA in the germline V gene. Trimming left V 0 bases short and J 4 bases short, with 18 bases between. This CDR3 comprises 16 residues.

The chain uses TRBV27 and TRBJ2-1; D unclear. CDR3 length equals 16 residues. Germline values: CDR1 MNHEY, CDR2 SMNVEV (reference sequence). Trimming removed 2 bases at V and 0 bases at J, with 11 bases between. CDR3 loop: CASSLKGPSSYNEQFF. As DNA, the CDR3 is TGTGCCAGCAGTTTAAAAGGCCCGAGCTCCTACAATGAGCAGTTCTTC.

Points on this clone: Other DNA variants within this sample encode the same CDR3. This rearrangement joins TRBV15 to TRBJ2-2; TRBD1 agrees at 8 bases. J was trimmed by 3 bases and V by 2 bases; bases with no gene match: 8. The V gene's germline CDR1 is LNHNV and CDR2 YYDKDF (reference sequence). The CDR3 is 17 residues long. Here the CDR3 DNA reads TGTGCCACCAGCAGAACTGTGGGACAGGACCACACCGGGGAGCTGTTTTTT. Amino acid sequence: CATSRTVGQDHTGELFF.

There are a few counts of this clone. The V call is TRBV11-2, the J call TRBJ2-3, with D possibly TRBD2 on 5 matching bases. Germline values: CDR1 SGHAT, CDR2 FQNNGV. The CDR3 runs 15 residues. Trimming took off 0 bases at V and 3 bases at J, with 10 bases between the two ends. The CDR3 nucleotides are TGTGCCAGCAGCTTAGAAACTAGTTTGACAGATACGCAGTATTTT. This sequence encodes CASSLETSLTDTQYF.

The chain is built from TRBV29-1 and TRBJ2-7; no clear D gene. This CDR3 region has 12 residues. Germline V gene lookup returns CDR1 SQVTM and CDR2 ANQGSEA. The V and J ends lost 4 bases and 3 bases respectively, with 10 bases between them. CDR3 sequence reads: CSVGPGGYEQYF. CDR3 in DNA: TGCAGCGTTGGACCGGGTGGCTACGAGCAGTACTTC.

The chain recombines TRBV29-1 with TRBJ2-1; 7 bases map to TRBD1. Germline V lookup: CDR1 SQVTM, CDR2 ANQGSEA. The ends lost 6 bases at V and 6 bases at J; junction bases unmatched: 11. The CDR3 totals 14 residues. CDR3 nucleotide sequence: TGCAGCGTAGACCTTGCAGACAGGGTCAATGAGCAGTTCTTC. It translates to CSVDLADRVNEQFF.

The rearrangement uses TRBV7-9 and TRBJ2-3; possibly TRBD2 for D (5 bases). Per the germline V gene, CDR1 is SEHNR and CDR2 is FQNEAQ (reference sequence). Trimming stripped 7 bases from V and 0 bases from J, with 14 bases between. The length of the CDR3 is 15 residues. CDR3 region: CASIDWGESTDTQYF. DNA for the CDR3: TGTGCCAGCATCGACTGGGGAGAGAGCACAGATACGCAGTATTTT. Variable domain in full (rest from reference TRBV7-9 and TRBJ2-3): DTGVSQNPRHKITKRGQNVTFRCDPISEHNRLYWYRQTLGQGPEFLTYFQNEAQLEKSRLLSDRFSAERPKGSFSTLEIQRTEQGDSAMYLCASIDWGESTDTQYFGPGTRLTVL.

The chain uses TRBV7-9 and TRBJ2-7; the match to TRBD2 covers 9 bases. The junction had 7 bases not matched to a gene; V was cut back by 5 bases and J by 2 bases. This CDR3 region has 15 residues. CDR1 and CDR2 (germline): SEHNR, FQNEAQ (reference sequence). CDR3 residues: CASSQGTSQAYEQYF. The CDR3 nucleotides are TGTGCCAGCAGCCAAGGGACTAGCCAAGCCTACGAGCAGTACTTC.

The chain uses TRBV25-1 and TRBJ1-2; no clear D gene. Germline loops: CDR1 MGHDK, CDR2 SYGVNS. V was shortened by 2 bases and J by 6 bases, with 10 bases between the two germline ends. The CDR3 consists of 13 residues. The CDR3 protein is CASSETGTDGYTF. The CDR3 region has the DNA TGTGCCAGCAGTGAAACGGGAACGGATGGCTACACCTTC.

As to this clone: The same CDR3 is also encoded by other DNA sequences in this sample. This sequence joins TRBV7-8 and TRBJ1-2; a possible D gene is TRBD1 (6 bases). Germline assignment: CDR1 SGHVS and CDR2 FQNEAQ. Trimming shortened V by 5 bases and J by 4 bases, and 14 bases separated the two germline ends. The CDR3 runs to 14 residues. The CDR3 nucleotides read TGTGCCAGCAGCCCCGGGGGGCCAGGCTATGGCTACACCTTC. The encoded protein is CASSPGGPGYGYTF.

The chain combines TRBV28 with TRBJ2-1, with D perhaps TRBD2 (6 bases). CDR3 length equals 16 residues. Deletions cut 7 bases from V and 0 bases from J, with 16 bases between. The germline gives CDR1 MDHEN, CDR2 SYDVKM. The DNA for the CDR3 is TGTGCCAGCAAGGGTTTGCGGGGCCGCTCCTACAATGAGCAGTTCTTC. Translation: CASKGLRGRSYNEQFF.

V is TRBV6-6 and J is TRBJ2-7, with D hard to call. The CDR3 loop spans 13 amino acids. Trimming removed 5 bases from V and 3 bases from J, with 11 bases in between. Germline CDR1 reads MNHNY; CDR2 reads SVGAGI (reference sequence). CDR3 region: CASSDTNGYEQYF. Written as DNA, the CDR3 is TGTGCCAGCAGTGATACAAACGGCTACGAGCAGTACTTC.

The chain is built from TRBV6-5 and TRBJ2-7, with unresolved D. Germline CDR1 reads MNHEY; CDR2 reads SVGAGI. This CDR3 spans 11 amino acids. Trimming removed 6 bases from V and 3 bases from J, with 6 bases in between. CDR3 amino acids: CASRDYYEQYF. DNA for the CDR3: TGTGCCAGCAGGGATTACTACGAGCAGTACTTC.

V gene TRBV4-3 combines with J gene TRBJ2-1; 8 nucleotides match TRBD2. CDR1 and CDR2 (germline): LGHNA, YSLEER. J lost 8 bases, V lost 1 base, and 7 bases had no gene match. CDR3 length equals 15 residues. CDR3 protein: CASSQGTSRADEQFF. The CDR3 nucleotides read TGCGCCAGCAGCCAAGGGACTAGCCGTGCGGATGAGCAGTTCTTC.